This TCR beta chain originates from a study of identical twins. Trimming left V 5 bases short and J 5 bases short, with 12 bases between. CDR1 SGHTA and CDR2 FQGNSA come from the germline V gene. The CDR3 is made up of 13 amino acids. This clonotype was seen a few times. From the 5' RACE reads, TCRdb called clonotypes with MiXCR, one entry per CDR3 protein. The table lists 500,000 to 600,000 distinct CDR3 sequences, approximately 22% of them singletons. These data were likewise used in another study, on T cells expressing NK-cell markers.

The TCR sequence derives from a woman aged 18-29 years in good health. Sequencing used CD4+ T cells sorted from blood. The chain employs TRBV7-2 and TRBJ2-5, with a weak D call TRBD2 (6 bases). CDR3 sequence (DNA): TGTGCCAGCAGCCCGGCGGGGTCGGAGACCCAGTACTTC. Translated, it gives CASSPAGSETQYF.